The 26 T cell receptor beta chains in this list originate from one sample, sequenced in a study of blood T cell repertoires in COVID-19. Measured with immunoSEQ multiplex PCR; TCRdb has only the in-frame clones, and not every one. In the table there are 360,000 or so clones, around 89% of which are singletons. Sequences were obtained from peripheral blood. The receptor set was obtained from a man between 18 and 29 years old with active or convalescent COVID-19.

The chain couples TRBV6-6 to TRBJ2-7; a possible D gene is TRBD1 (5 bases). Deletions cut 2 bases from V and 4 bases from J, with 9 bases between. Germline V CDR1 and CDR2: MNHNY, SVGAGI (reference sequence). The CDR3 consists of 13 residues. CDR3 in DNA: TGTGCCAGCAGTTACGACAGCCAGTACGAGCAGTACTTC. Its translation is CASSYDSQYEQYF.

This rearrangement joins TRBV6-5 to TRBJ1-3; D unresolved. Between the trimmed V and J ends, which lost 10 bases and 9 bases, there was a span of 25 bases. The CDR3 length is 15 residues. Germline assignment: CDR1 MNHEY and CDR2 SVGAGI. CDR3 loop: CATAQYGVPISTIYF. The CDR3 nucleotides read TGTGCCACCGCCCAGTACGGGGTCCCGATTAGCACCATATATTTT.

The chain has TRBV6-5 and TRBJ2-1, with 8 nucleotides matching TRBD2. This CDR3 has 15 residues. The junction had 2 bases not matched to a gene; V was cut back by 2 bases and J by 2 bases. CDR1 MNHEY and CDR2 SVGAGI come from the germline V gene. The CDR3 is CASSYAGGTYNEQFF. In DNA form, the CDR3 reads TGTGCCAGCAGTTACGCGGGAGGCACCTACAATGAGCAGTTCTTC.

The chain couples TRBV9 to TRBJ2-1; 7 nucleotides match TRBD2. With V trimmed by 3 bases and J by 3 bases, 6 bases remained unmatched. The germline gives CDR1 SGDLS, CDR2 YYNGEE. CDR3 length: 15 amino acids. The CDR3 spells CASSETLADYNEQFF. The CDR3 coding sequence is TGTGCCAGCAGCGAGACGCTAGCGGACTACAATGAGCAGTTCTTC.

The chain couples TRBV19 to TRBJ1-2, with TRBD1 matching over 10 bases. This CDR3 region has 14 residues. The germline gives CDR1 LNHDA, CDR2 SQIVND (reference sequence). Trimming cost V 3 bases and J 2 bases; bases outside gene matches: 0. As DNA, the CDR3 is TGTGCCAGTAGTATGGGACAGGGGAACTATGGCTACACCTTC. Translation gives CASSMGQGNYGYTF.

CDR3 amino acids: CASSTEGGNQPQHF. CDR3 in DNA: TGTGCCAGCTCAACAGAGGGGGGCAATCAGCCCCAGCATTTT. The rearrangement uses TRBV18 and TRBJ1-5; D possibly corresponds to TRBD1 (6 bases). The CDR3 sequence is 14 residues long. Trimming pared 5 bases from V and 2 bases from J, leaving 10 bases between. Germline V gene sequence: CDR1 KGHSH, CDR2 LQKENI.

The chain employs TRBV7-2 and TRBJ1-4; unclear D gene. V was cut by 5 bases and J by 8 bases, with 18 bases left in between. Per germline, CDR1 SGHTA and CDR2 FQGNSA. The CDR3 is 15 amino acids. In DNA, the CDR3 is TGTGCCAGCAGCCCCGCCCCAGGAGAGCGGGAAAAACTGTTTTTT. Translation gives CASSPAPGEREKLFF.

The CDR3 sequence is CASGEGSTEAFF. CDR3 in DNA: TGTGCCAGCGGTGAGGGTAGCACTGAAGCTTTCTTT. V usage is TRBV28 and J usage is TRBJ1-1; unclear D gene. Germline lookup yields CDR1 MDHEN and CDR2 SYDVKM. Between the trimmed V and J ends, which lost 8 bases and 4 bases, there was a span of 11 bases. There are 12 residues in the CDR3.

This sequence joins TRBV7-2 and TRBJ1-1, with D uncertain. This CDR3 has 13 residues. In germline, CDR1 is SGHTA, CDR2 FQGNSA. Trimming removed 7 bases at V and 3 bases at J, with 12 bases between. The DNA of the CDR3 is TGTGCCAGCAAGATCGGGATCGACACTGAAGCTTTCTTT. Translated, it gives CASKIGIDTEAFF.

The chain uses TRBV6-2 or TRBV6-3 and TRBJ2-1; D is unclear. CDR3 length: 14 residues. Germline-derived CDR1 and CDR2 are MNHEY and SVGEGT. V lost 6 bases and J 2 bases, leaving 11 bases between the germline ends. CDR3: CASRPAGPYNEQFF. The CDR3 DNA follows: TGTGCCAGCAGGCCTGCCGGTCCCTACAATGAGCAGTTCTTC.

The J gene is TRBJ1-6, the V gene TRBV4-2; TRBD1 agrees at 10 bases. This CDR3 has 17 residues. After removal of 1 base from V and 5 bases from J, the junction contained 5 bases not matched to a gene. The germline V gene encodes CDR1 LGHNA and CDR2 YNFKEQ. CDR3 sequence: CASSQVLDRGNNSPLHF. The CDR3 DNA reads TGTGCCAGCAGCCAAGTCTTGGACAGGGGGAATAATTCACCCCTCCACTTT.

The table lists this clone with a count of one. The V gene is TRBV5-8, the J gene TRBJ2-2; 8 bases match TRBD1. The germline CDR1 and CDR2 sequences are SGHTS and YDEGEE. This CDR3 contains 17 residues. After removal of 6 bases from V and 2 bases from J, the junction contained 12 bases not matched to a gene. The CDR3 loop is CASNPDRASPNTGELFF. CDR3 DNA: TGTGCCAGCAACCCGGACAGGGCCTCCCCCAACACCGGGGAGCTGTTTTTT.

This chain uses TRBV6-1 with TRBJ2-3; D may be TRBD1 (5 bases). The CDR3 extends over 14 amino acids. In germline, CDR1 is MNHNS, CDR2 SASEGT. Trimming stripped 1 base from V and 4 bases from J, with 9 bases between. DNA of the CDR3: TGTGCCAGCAGTGAAGGGGGCTACGCAGATACGCAGTATTTT. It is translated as CASSEGGYADTQYF.

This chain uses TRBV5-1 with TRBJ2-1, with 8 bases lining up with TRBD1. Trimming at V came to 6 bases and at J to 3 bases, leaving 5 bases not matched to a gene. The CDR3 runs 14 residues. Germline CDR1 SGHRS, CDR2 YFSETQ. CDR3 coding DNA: TGCGCCAGCAACCGAGGACAGGGCTACAATGAGCAGTTCTTC. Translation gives CASNRGQGYNEQFF.

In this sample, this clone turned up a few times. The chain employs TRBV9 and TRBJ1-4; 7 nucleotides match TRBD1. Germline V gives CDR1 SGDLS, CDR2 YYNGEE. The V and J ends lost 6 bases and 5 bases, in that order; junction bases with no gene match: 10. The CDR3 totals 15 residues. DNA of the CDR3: TGTGCCAGCACGCCGTGGGACAGCCTAAATGAAAAACTGTTTTTT. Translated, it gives CASTPWDSLNEKLFF.

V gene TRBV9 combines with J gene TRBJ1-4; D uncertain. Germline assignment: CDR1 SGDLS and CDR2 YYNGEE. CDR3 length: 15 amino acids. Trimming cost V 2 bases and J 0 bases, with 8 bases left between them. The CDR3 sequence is CASSVTGATNEKLFF. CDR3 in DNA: TGTGCCAGCAGCGTCACGGGAGCAACTAATGAAAAACTGTTTTTT.

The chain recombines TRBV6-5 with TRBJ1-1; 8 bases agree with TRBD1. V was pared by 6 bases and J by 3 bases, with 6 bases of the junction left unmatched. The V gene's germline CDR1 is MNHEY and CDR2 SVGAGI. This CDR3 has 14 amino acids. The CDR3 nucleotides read TGTGCCAGCAGGTGGGGGACAGGCGACACTGAAGCTTTCTTT. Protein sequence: CASRWGTGDTEAFF.

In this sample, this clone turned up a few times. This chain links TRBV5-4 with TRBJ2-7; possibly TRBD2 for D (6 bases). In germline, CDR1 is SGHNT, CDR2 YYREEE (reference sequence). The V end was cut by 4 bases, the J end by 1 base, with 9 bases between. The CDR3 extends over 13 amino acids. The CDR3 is CASSTGLSYEQYF. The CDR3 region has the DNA TGTGCCAGCAGCACGGGACTGTCCTACGAGCAGTACTTC.

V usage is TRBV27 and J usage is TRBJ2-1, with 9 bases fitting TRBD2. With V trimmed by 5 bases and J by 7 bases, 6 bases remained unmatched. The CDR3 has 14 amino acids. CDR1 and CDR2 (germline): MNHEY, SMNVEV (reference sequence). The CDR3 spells CASSPLAGGNEQFF. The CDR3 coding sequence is TGTGCCAGCAGTCCCCTTGCGGGAGGGAATGAGCAGTTCTTC.

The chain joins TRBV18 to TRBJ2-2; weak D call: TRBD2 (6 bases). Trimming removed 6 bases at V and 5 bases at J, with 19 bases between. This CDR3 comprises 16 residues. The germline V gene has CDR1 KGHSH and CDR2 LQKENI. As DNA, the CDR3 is TGTGCCAGCTCCACGTCCATCGCCGGGGGTACCGGGGAGCTGTTTTTT. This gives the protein CASSTSIAGGTGELFF.

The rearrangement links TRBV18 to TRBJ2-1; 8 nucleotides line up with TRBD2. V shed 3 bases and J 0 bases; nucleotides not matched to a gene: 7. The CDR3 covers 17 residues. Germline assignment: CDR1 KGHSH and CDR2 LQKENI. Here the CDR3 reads CASSPHRLAGSYNEQFF. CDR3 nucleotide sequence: TGTGCCAGCTCACCGCATCGGCTAGCGGGCTCCTACAATGAGCAGTTCTTC.

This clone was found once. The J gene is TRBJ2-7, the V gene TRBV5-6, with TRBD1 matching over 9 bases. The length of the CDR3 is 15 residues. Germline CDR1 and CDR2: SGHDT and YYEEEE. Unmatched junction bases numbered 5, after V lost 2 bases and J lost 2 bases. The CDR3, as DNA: TGTGCCAGCAGCTTACCCGGGACAGGGACCTACGAGCAGTACTTC. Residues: CASSLPGTGTYEQYF.

DNA for the CDR3: TGTGCCATCAGTGAGTACTCAGGGGGTGCGGTGGTGAACACTGAAGCTTTCTTT. The encoded protein is CAISEYSGGAVVNTEAFF. V is TRBV10-3 and J is TRBJ1-1, with 7 bases that match TRBD1. V lost 1 base and J lost 0; bases outside the gene matches: 11. The germline CDR1 and CDR2 sequences are ENHRY and SYGVKD. This CDR3 contains 18 residues.

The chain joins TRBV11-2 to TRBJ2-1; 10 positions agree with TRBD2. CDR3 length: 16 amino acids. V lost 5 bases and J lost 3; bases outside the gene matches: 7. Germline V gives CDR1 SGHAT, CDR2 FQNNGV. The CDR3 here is CASSPLIAGGYNEQFF. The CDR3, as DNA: TGTGCCAGCAGCCCCCTTATAGCGGGGGGCTACAATGAGCAGTTCTTC. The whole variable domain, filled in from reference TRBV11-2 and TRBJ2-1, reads EAGVAQSPRYKIIEKRQSVAFWCNPISGHATLYWYQQILGQGPKLLIQFQNNGVVDDSQLPKDRFSAERLKGVDSTLKIQPAKLEDSAVYLCASSPLIAGGYNEQFFGPGTRLTVL.

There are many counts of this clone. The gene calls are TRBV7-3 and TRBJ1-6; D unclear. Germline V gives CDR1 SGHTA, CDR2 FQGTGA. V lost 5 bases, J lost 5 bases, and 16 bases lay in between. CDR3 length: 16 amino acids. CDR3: CASSRSGGQNNSPLHF. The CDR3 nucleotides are TGTGCCAGCAGCCGATCGGGCGGGCAAAATAATTCACCCCTCCACTTT.

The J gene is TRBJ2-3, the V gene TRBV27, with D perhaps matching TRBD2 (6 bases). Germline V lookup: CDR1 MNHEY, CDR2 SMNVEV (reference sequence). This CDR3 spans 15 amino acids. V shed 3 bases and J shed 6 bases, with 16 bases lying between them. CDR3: CASSLVLASLDTQYF. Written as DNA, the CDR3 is TGTGCCAGCAGTTTGGTACTAGCCTCATTGGATACGCAGTATTTT.